This note documents a single TCR beta chain sequence. Its antigen is as yet unknown. Here immunoSEQ multiplex PCR was the method, and the copy in TCRdb shows in-frame clones only, minus some. This sample has 80,000 or so clones, with 85% to 95% found just once. This record comes from a study of cytomegalovirus exposure and HLA in healthy donors. Study-wide results and limits: Rare TCR sequences predominated, though certain public TCRs were found in many donors. Some TCR beta chains (about 170 of them) were listed as cytomegalovirus-associated.

Source material: PBMCs. This clonotype originated in a woman in her late teens or twenties in good health and CMV-seronegative.

CDR3 DNA sequence: TGCGCCAGCAGCCATCCGACCGGGCGGCTAGCGGGGGGTAGCTCCTACGAGCAGTACTTC. It is translated as CASSHPTGRLAGGSSYEQYF. The V call is TRBV4-1, the J call TRBJ2-7; 11 positions match TRBD2. Germline V CDR1 and CDR2: MGHRA, YSYEKL. J gave up 0 bases and V 3 bases, and 16 bases lay outside the gene matches. The CDR3 spans 20 residues.